This TCR beta chain was recovered during a study of blood T cell repertoires in COVID-19 (dated by TCRdb to the early 2020s). The study in broad terms: Collaborator samples came from the United States, Italy and Spain and covered acute and convalescent phases of COVID-19. The material from the prospective study consisted of cDNA or gDNA derived from T cells, B-cell-depleted T cells, or PBMCs. Deeply sampled blood TCRbeta repertoires from subjects exposed to, actively infected with, or recovered from COVID-19 were included in the dataset. The repertoires were made available in a free public database intended to serve as a resource for research on the immune response to SARS-CoV-2. Samples were obtained from the ongoing ImmuneRACE study (first 160 participants) and from about 1,300 subjects provided by 6 global collaborators. Sample metadata almost always included a de-identified subject ID, COVID-19 status, age in years and sex. Where available, HLA class I and class II types were obtained from metadata supplied by the sample provider rather than from assay-based typing. What the study reported, not specific to this receptor: The quantity of clinical and demographic metadata differed by source and by participant and was supplied without curation.

As regards this clone: This receptor's antigen is unknown. It has no much larger one-base neighbor in the sample; base qualities were not kept.

TCRbeta CDR3 regions were amplified from genomic DNA using the immunoSEQ Assay, a bias-controlled multiplex PCR. Regarding the original processing steps: The number of nucleated cells in each sample was estimated by amplification of reference gene primers within the assay. To quantify the absolute abundance of each unique TCRbeta CDR3 rearrangement, sequence reads were collapsed and filtered. For each sample, productive Simpson clonality was calculated as the square root of Simpson's diversity index over productive rearrangements. This is the immuneACCESS table as TCRdb keeps it, with only in-frame sequences that have V and J called. A part of the clones is gone; compared with another copy, unresolved V genes explain less than half, and the rest is unexplained. V and J calls and clone size are those listed in that table; D and trimming were worked out from the DNA. For this sample the table gives some 97,000 clones, of which 88% were detected only once. Around 6.9% of the sample belongs to the ten largest clones.

The collaborating institutions used their own protocols to collect whole blood in K2EDTA tubes. For TCRbeta analysis, collaborator samples were shipped as frozen whole blood, as isolated PBMCs, or as DNA extracted from either sample type. This TCR was sampled from a woman aged 55-75 years with acute or convalescent COVID-19. Sequenced sample: peripheral blood.

The CDR3 is CASSGPPDQPQHF. The nucleotides are TGTGCCAGCAGTGGGCCCCCGGATCAGCCCCAGCATTTT. The chain is encoded by TRBV12-3 or TRBV12-4 joined to TRBJ1-5; the D gene is not confidently resolved. From cysteine to phenylalanine, the CDR3 is 13 amino acids long. Only CDR3 DNA is held: 39 bases, read in frame from base 1. V loses 5 bases, J loses 5 bases, and the germline ends lie 10 bases apart.